The T cell receptor beta chain under discussion was sequenced for a study of T-cell reconstitution after alpha-beta-depleted transplantation in children. Per the germline V gene, CDR1 is SEHNR and CDR2 is FQNEAQ (reference sequence). Trimming cost V 0 bases and J 0 bases, with 5 bases left between them. The CDR3 has 14 amino acids. This clonotype appeared a few times. For TCRbeta, the library was prepared with unique molecular identifiers. TCRdb passed the PCR reads through MiXCR, listing each CDR3 protein once. The repertoire holds over 550,000 distinct CDR3 sequences, with over 9.5% as singletons. Source: PBMCs from the stem cell graft donor, taken from the stem cell graft. The origin of this receptor is a human donor who donated a stem cell graft to a child with acute myeloid leukemia. This sequence joins TRBV7-9 and TRBJ1-2; unclear D gene. The CDR3 DNA reads TGTGCCAGCAGCTTAGCCAGCCCTAACTATGGCTACACCTTC. Translation: CASSLASPNYGYTF.